This TCR beta chain is drawn from a study of blood T cells in healthy people across ages. In the study overall: About one barcoded beta molecule was captured per two T cells (by template switching).

Worth noting for this clonotype: Its antigen is not known.

PCR was performed a second time for roughly 6 to 12 cycles using a sample-barcoded 5' primer and a J-beta primer mix. One entry per CDR3 protein, called by TCRdb with MiXCR from the 5' RACE reads. The sample consists of 700,000 or so distinct CDR3 sequences, approximately 21% of them appearing once. Study-level results: Older age coincided with a roughly linear decline in TCR beta diversity per million T cells.

The CDR3 covers 14 residues. V was cut by 1 base and J by 3 bases, with 10 bases left in between. Per germline, CDR1 SGHDN and CDR2 FVKESK. This sequence was found in a man aged 70-80 years in good health. Sequenced sample: blood. The rearrangement joins TRBV14 to TRBJ2-7; D might be TRBD1 (6 bases). The CDR3, as DNA: TGTGCCAGCAGCCAAGGGACAGATTTCTACGAGCAGTACTTC. Protein product: CASSQGTDFYEQYF.